The 18 T cell receptor beta chains reported below all come from one sample, sequenced in a study of human thymus T cells. Sequencing was performed with immunoSEQ multiplex PCR; in TCRdb, only in-frame clones are kept and a portion is missing. Altogether about 60,000 clones are present, 94% being singletons, with the ten largest covering under 7%. Material for sequencing was blood. The receptor source for this set is a boy under two years old with a congenital heart defect but otherwise immunologically healthy.

The chain uses TRBV5-1 and TRBJ1-2; D call uncertain. The germline CDR1 and CDR2 sequences are SGHRS and YFSETQ. Trimming took 0 bases from V and 8 from J, leaving 5 bases between them. This CDR3 region has 11 residues. CDR3 coding DNA: TGCGCCAGCAGCTTGGACGCCGGCTACACCTTC. It is translated as CASSLDAGYTF.

V and J are TRBV7-2 and TRBJ1-1; maybe TRBD1 (6 bases). Germline V gene sequence: CDR1 SGHTA, CDR2 FQGNSA. The CDR3 extends over 13 amino acids. Trimming left V 2 bases short and J 10 bases short, with 14 bases between. CDR3 region: CASSLRGSDVAFF. As DNA, the CDR3 is TGTGCCAGCAGCTTAAGGGGGTCGGATGTAGCTTTCTTT.

The J gene is TRBJ2-1, the V gene TRBV5-1; D is perhaps TRBD1 (5 bases). This CDR3 is 14 amino acids long. Trimming left V 1 base short and J 3 bases short, with 8 bases between. Germline V CDR1 and CDR2: SGHRS, YFSETQ. CDR3 region: CASSLFQGYNEQFF. DNA for the CDR3: TGCGCCAGCAGCTTGTTTCAGGGCTACAATGAGCAGTTCTTC.

This clone was seen just once. The CDR3 loop reads CASNNEVAKTEAFF. CDR3 nucleotide sequence: TGTGCCAGCAACAATGAAGTGGCTAAGACTGAAGCTTTCTTT. The gene calls are TRBV11-2 and TRBJ1-1; D is unresolved. V lost 7 bases and J lost 5, with 17 bases in between. Germline V gene data show CDR1 as SGHAT and CDR2 as FQNNGV. This CDR3 spans 14 amino acids.

The rearrangement joins TRBV7-2 to TRBJ1-2; possible D gene TRBD1, 5 bases. Trimming removed 10 bases at V and 4 bases at J, with 16 bases between. Germline V gene lookup returns CDR1 SGHTA and CDR2 FQGNSA. The CDR3 sequence is 13 residues long. This CDR3 reads CANSLRGTYGYTF. The CDR3 DNA reads as TGTGCCAACAGTCTCCGGGGCACCTATGGCTACACCTTC.

The chain combines TRBV30 with TRBJ1-6, with unresolved D. Per the germline V gene, CDR1 is GTSNPN and CDR2 is SVGIG (reference sequence). Trimming removed 3 bases from V and 0 bases from J, with 3 bases in between. The CDR3 extends over 13 amino acids. CDR3 DNA: TGTGCCTGGAGGGGCTCCTATAATTCACCCCTCCACTTT. Its translation is CAWRGSYNSPLHF.

The chain recombines TRBV9 with TRBJ2-7, with D tentatively TRBD2 (5 bases). The V and J ends lost 3 bases and 3 bases respectively, with 19 bases between them. The CDR3 has 16 residues. The germline CDR1 and CDR2 sequences are SGDLS and YYNGEE. The CDR3 spells CASSDDLSGTIYEQYF. For the CDR3, the DNA is TGTGCCAGCAGCGACGATCTCAGCGGCACAATCTACGAGCAGTACTTC. Variable domain in full (rest from reference TRBV9 and TRBJ2-7): DSGVTQTPKHLITATGQRVTLRCSPRSGDLSVYWYQQSLDQGLQFLIQYYNGEERAKGNILERFSAQQFPDLHSELNLSSLELGDSALYFCASSDDLSGTIYEQYFGPGTRLTVT.

The chain joins TRBV25-1 to TRBJ2-5; tentative D call: TRBD2 (5 bases). Germline V gene data show CDR1 as MGHDK and CDR2 as SYGVNS. Trimming took 2 bases from V and 4 from J, leaving 5 bases between them. This CDR3 has 12 amino acids. The CDR3 spells CASSERGETQYF. CDR3 DNA: TGTGCCAGCAGTGAACGGGGAGAGACCCAGTACTTC.

CDR3 protein: CASSLMGWTEAFF. The DNA of the CDR3 is TGTGCCAGCAGTCTGATGGGGTGGACTGAAGCTTTCTTT. The V call is TRBV27, the J call TRBJ1-1; D gene uncertain. The V and J ends lost 5 bases and 5 bases respectively, with 12 bases between them. Germline V gene sequence: CDR1 MNHEY, CDR2 SMNVEV (reference sequence). There are 13 residues in the CDR3.

The CDR3 spells CASSLGGPYNEQFF. As DNA, the CDR3 is TGTGCCAGCAGCTTAGGGGGGCCCTACAATGAGCAGTTCTTC. The chain is built from TRBV7-3 and TRBJ2-1; D tentatively reads TRBD1 or TRBD2 (6 bases each). V was trimmed by 2 bases and J by 2 bases, leaving 7 bases between them. CDR1 is SGHTA and CDR2 is FQGTGA in the germline V gene. This CDR3 contains 14 residues. Supplemented by reference TRBV7-3 and TRBJ2-1, the full variable domain reads GAGVSQTPSNKVTEKGKYVELRCDPISGHTALYWYRQSLGQGPEFLIYFQGTGAADDSGLPNDRFFAVRPEGSVSTLKIQRTERGDSAVYLCASSLGGPYNEQFFGPGTRLTVL.

J is TRBJ1-2 and V is TRBV19; unclear D gene. The length of the CDR3 is 15 residues. Trimming shortened V by 5 bases and J by 1 base, and 14 bases separated the two germline ends. The germline V gene has CDR1 LNHDA and CDR2 SQIVND (reference sequence). In nucleotides, the CDR3 is TGTGCCAGTAGTCCGACGACCGACGTTAACTATGGCTACACCTTC. Protein product: CASSPTTDVNYGYTF.

The chain combines TRBV30 with TRBJ1-3, with TRBD1 matching 9 bases. Trimming at V came to 5 bases and at J to 0 bases, leaving 11 bases not matched to a gene. This CDR3 is 17 amino acids long. Germline V gene data show CDR1 as GTSNPN and CDR2 as SVGIG (reference sequence). The DNA for the CDR3 is TGTGCCTGGGGACCGGGACAGGGAAAATTCTCTGGAAACACCATATATTTT. Its translation is CAWGPGQGKFSGNTIYF.

V gene TRBV6-1 combines with J gene TRBJ2-4; D possibly corresponds to TRBD2 (6 bases). Between the trimmed V and J ends, which lost 4 bases and 1 base, there was a span of 11 bases. Germline V gene sequence: CDR1 MNHNS, CDR2 SASEGT. The CDR3 runs 15 residues. The DNA of the CDR3 is TGTGCCAGCAGTGTGTCTAGCGCTGCCAAAAACATTCAGTACTTC. Translated: CASSVSSAAKNIQYF.

The J gene is TRBJ2-1, the V gene TRBV5-4; 11 bases align to TRBD1. This CDR3 has 18 residues. Per germline, CDR1 SGHNT and CDR2 YYREEE (reference sequence). V gave up 3 bases and J gave up 4 bases; unmatched junction bases: 12. The CDR3 here is CASSSPGQGASGYNEQFF. DNA of the CDR3: TGTGCCAGCAGCTCTCCCGGACAGGGGGCAAGCGGTTACAATGAGCAGTTCTTC.

V gene TRBV28 combines with J gene TRBJ1-5; 9 bases map to TRBD1. CDR1 MDHEN and CDR2 SYDVKM come from the germline V gene. V gave up 5 bases and J gave up 5 bases; unmatched junction bases: 4. CDR3 size: 14 residues. The chain's CDR3 is CASSLDRGDQPQHF. The DNA for the CDR3 is TGTGCCAGCAGTCTCGACAGGGGGGATCAGCCCCAGCATTTT.

The V gene is TRBV9, the J gene TRBJ2-7; 10 bases align to TRBD2. The junction had 3 bases not matched to a gene; V was cut back by 0 bases and J by 3 bases. Germline lookup yields CDR1 SGDLS and CDR2 YYNGEE. This CDR3 has 15 residues. In DNA, the CDR3 is TGTGCCAGCAGCGTAGGGGGACTAGCGAACTACGAGCAGTACTTC. As protein: CASSVGGLANYEQYF.

This chain joins TRBV28 and TRBJ2-1; D remains unclear. The CDR3 is 13 residues long. The germline V and J ends were trimmed by 5 bases and 5 bases, with 10 bases remaining between them. Germline assignment: CDR1 MDHEN and CDR2 SYDVKM. The CDR3: CASSMRLHNEQFF. The CDR3 DNA follows: TGTGCCAGCAGTATGCGACTGCACAATGAGCAGTTCTTC.

This chain connects TRBV5-4 to TRBJ1-2; 7 nucleotides match TRBD1. In germline, CDR1 is SGHNT, CDR2 YYREEE (reference sequence). After removal of 1 base from V and 4 bases from J, the junction contained 4 bases not matched to a gene. The CDR3 is 14 residues long. The CDR3, as DNA: TGTGCCAGCAGCTTGCAGGGGGGATCCTATGGCTACACCTTC. This sequence encodes CASSLQGGSYGYTF.